Listed below are T cell receptor beta chains from one sample, sequenced in a study of immune evolution from preneoplasia to lung adenocarcinoma. Sequencing was performed with immunoSEQ multiplex PCR; in TCRdb, only in-frame clones are kept and a portion is missing. The table records approximately 5,300 clones, 86% of them present only once. Sequencing used FFPE lung adenocarcinoma in situ tissue. The origin of the receptors is a person aged 70 to 80 with lung adenocarcinoma. The CDR3 runs from the conserved cysteine through the conserved F or W. The order of the fields is clone size, V gene, J gene, D gene, CDR3 DNA, CDR3 protein. A D gene is named only where the DNA matches it firmly. Size values are once, few and many counts, or a class for expanded clones, and some rows have none.

clone size: .
V gene: TRBV7-9
J gene: TRBJ1-1
D gene: .
CDR3 DNA: TGTGCCAGCAGCTTACCGGGGGGCTTGGAAGCTTTCTTT
CDR3 protein: CASSLPGGLEAFF

clone size: .
V gene: TRBV5-6
J gene: TRBJ2-5
D gene: TRBD2
CDR3 DNA: TGTGCCAGCAGCTTGATTAGCGGGAGGGCCGACGAGACCCAGTACTTC
CDR3 protein: CASSLISGRADETQYF

clone size: .
V gene: TRBV28
J gene: TRBJ2-3
D gene: .
CDR3 DNA: TGTGCCAGCAGTTTACGGCCAGCAGATACGCAGTATTTT
CDR3 protein: CASSLRPADTQYF

clone size: few
V gene: TRBV19
J gene: TRBJ1-5
D gene: TRBD1
CDR3 DNA: TGTGCCAGTAGTCCGGAACAGGGGGTGAATCAGCCCCAGCATTTT
CDR3 protein: CASSPEQGVNQPQHF

clone size: .
V gene: TRBV5-4
J gene: TRBJ2-2
D gene: TRBD2
CDR3 DNA: TGTGCCAGCAGCTTGGGACTTAGCGGGAGGAACACCGGGGAGCTGTTTTTT
CDR3 protein: CASSLGLSGRNTGELFF

clone size: .
V gene: TRBV10-2
J gene: TRBJ2-7
D gene: TRBD1
CDR3 DNA: TGCGCCAGCATTGGGGACAGATACGAGCAGTACTTC
CDR3 protein: CASIGDRYEQYF

clone size: .
V gene: TRBV6-1
J gene: TRBJ2-7
D gene: .
CDR3 DNA: TGTGCCAGCAGTGAATGGGGGGAGTGGGGCGAGCAGTACTTC
CDR3 protein: CASSEWGEWGEQYF

clone size: .
V gene: TRBV30
J gene: TRBJ2-5
D gene: TRBD1
CDR3 DNA: TGTGCCTGGTTGGGACAGCAAGAGACCCAGTACTTC
CDR3 protein: CAWLGQQETQYF

clone size: .
V gene: TRBV11-2
J gene: TRBJ1-4
D gene: .
CDR3 DNA: TGTGCCAGCAGCTTGGTGGGTGAAAAACTGTTTTTT
CDR3 protein: CASSLVGEKLFF

clone size: .
V gene: TRBV7-3
J gene: TRBJ2-7
D gene: TRBD1
CDR3 DNA: TGTGCCAGCAGCTTACGGGACGACAGGGGCGCTGCCTACGAGCAGTACTTC
CDR3 protein: CASSLRDDRGAAYEQYF

clone size: .
V gene: TRBV6-6
J gene: TRBJ1-1
D gene: TRBD1
CDR3 DNA: TGTGCCAGCAGCCCCAGGGGGGGGGCTGAAGCTTTCTTT
CDR3 protein: CASSPRGGAEAFF

clone size: .
V gene: TRBV30
J gene: TRBJ1-4
D gene: .
CDR3 DNA: TGTGCCTGGAGTGTACTCAAAGAGAAACTGTTTTTT
CDR3 protein: CAWSVLKEKLFF

clone size: .
V gene: TRBV30
J gene: TRBJ1-4
D gene: .
CDR3 DNA: TGTGCCTGGAGTGGACAGGTTGTCGGTGAAAAACTGTTTTTT
CDR3 protein: CAWSGQVVGEKLFF

clone size: .
V gene: TRBV10-2
J gene: TRBJ2-7
D gene: .
CDR3 DNA: TGCGCCAGCAGTGAGTCAGGGGTCGGCTCCAACTCCTACGAGCAGTACTTC
CDR3 protein: CASSESGVGSNSYEQYF

clone size: .
V gene: TRBV28
J gene: TRBJ2-2
D gene: TRBD1
CDR3 DNA: TGTGCCAGCAGAAACGACCTACAGGGGTCTGACACCGGGGAGCTGTTTTTT
CDR3 protein: CASRNDLQGSDTGELFF

clone size: .
V gene: TRBV19
J gene: TRBJ1-3
D gene: .
CDR3 DNA: TGTGCCAGTAGTCACCACAGTACTGGAAACACCATATATTTT
CDR3 protein: CASSHHSTGNTIYF

clone size: .
V gene: TRBV6-4
J gene: TRBJ2-1
D gene: .
CDR3 DNA: TGTGCCAGCAGCCCCGGGGCAGAGTACAATGAGCAGTTCTTC
CDR3 protein: CASSPGAEYNEQFF